This note documents a single T cell receptor (beta chain) sequence. Its antigen is currently unknown. These data are taken from a study of blood T cells in healthy people across ages. Study outcomes and limitations: Diversity figures based on one million T cells were deemed too low. Long-lived donors carried more naive CD4+ cells and greater diversity than aged donors.

This CDR3 is 13 amino acids long. Germline CDR1 and CDR2: LGHDT and YNNKEL (reference sequence). Trimming removed 1 base from V and 4 bases from J, with 5 bases in between. A second PCR, run for 7 to 11 cycles, used a sample-barcoded 5' primer plus a J-beta primer mix. A 12-random-nucleotide template-switch adaptor tagged each cDNA molecule. The yield of each sample was at least 2.5 million CDR3-containing paired-end reads. TCRdb processed the 5' RACE reads anew with MiXCR; each CDR3 protein has one entry. The sample includes about 780,000 distinct CDR3 sequences, more than 35% seen only once; the top ten take around 18%.

The chain combines TRBV3-1 with TRBJ2-1; D gene uncertain. This TCR was sampled from an elderly man in good health. Sample: blood. CDR3 nucleotide sequence: TGTGCCAGCAGCCAAGTTGGTTACAATGAGCAGTTCTTC. Its translation is CASSQVGYNEQFF.